This TCR beta chain originates from a study of regulatory T cells in long-lasting Graves disease (dated by TCRdb to the early 2020s). Broadly, across the study: Patients with newly diagnosed Graves' disease had been on antithyroid drugs for under 3 months. Patients with persistent Graves' disease were compared with patients with newly diagnosed Graves' disease using TCR sequencing and RNA sequencing of peripheral blood. A total of 33 samples were covered by TCR sequencing, comprising some 13 persistent and about 20 newly diagnosed Graves' disease patients. The study took place in China and was registered as a clinical trial. What the authors observed across the whole study: Only the TCR beta chain was sequenced and analyzed. The small sample size was acknowledged by the authors as a limitation that may reduce accuracy. Because the primary lesion, thyroid tissue, could not be accessed, the study looked at peripheral blood alone. Persistent Graves' disease patients showed lower TCR Shannon entropy and fewer highly expanded clones than newly diagnosed patients, suggesting clonal expansion. Preferential use of TRBV28, TRBJ1-2 and TRBJ2-5 was observed in persistent disease, whereas TRBV20-1 and TRBJ2-1 were favored in newly diagnosed disease. Persistent patients shared more public clonotypes among themselves (roughly 2,700) than newly diagnosed patients did (roughly 910).

Looking up the germline V gene yields CDR1 MDHEN and CDR2 SYDVKM. The germline V end is reduced by 0 bases and the J end by 7 bases; junction bases left unmatched: 2. The CDR3 sequence holds 15 residues, the cysteine and phenylalanine included. The entry retains the CDR3 DNA only, 45 bases that are in frame from base 1. Taken with the paper, the label for time point translates to: newly diagnosed GD, antithyroid drugs for less than 3 months. For both TCR sequencing and RNA sequencing, RNA was extracted from PBMCs using TRIzol. The diagnosis of Graves' disease was made according to American Thyroid Association guidelines. Patients for the study were recruited at an endocrinology department in Xi'an, China. Each patient gave about 10 milliliters of peripheral blood, collected in an EDTA anticoagulant tube. Ficoll Paque Plus density gradient separation was used to isolate PBMCs, and no further T cell sorting was performed. RNA quality was checked with an Agilent 2100 Bioanalyzer and agarose gel, and concentration with a NanoDrop 2000.

To prepare the library, multiplex PCR was applied. Sequencer: Illumina HiSeq 4000. To build TCR beta libraries, CDR3 regions were amplified by Arm-PCR using iRepertoire HTBI primers. Gel purification was performed on PCR products prior to sequencing. The paper's data handling went like this. Gene usage analysis of CDR3 amino acid clonotypes used the 55 to 65 TRBV and 14 to 15 TRBJ segments found across samples. Filtered high-quality paired reads were merged into contigs using COPE and FqMerger. BLAST was used to align contigs to the IMGT TRBV, TRBD and TRBJ reference genes, and CDR3 was defined following IMGT. Any clonotype with a frequency above 0.1% was counted as a highly expanded clone. Shannon entropy served as the measure of repertoire diversity, while the Gini coefficient captured V-J evenness. A clonotype found in more than one individual was treated as public. The public reads were run again by TCRdb, first through fastp at Q25 and then through MiXCR, and only productive beta chains were kept. Rows merge per CDR3 protein into single entries with the most common DNA and genes. The V and J calls follow TCRdb's processing rather than the paper's. The sample yields 600,000 to 650,000 distinct CDR3 sequences; about 15% were counted once. The ten largest clonotypes hold around 18% of the sample.

This clonotype was seen repeatedly, ten times or more. Its antigen is currently not known. Per-base qualities were not stored, and no clone one base away is much larger. A further study also used this sample, focusing on T cells in Graves' hyperthyroidism and ophthalmopathy. As described in the second report: Graves' hyperthyroidism was defined as stable when no progression to ophthalmopathy occurred over 18 months of follow-up. Hyperthyroidism patients were aged 18 to 65 years and newly diagnosed, with disease duration of less than 2 months. Patients with uncontrolled infections, other autoimmune diseases, pregnancy or lactation were excluded. Diagnoses relied on clinical symptoms, serum thyroxine and TRAb, thyroid ultrasound and orbital computed tomography. For the first round of RT-PCR on the TCR CDR3, the HTBI primer set was used together with the Qiagen OneStep RT-PCR kit. Most expanded thyroid clonotypes (frequency above 0.001) were also detected in blood, suggesting blood repertoires may reflect thyroid immune responses. In cross-validation, a model built on a 13 V-J signature told ophthalmopathy apart from stable hyperthyroidism with approximately 90% sensitivity and about 81% specificity, and in testing the same model reached 80%/75%. In validation, the model predicted progression to ophthalmopathy a median of approximately 6.3 months before onset, with roughly 71% sensitivity and more than 72% specificity. To identify distinguishing TCR V-J signatures, a discovery cohort of about 100 patients was used, comprising some 45 with Graves' ophthalmopathy and some 57 with stable Graves' hyperthyroidism. Prospective prediction of ophthalmopathy was tested in an independent validation cohort consisting of roughly 20 hyperthyroidism patients and approximately 16 patients who later progressed to ophthalmopathy. For training and testing, the 95 to 100 patients in the discovery cohort were randomly divided in a 7:3 ratio. In addition, the study compared T-cell repertoires in thyroid tissue and in blood from roughly 6 Graves' hyperthyroidism patients. Following sampling, methimazole starting at 30 mg daily was given to hyperthyroidism patients, and high-dose intravenous methylprednisolone was given to ophthalmopathy patients. Libraries were constructed in a second round of multiplex PCR, after which size selection and purification were performed. Sequencing of the libraries was done on an Illumina HiSeq2000 using paired-end 100 bp reads. SOAPnuke was used to process the raw data, removing reads that contained adapters or uncalled bases, had a mean Phred below 15, or lacked an exact match to the constant primer or identifier. High-quality paired reads were merged using COPE v1.2.5, and each unique nucleotide sequence was defined as a clonotype. MiTCR v1.1 was used to align the clonotypes against IMGT TRBV, TRBD and TRBJ reference segments. The analysis was restricted to V-J combinations with a frequency above 0.0001, which together covered 99% to 99.2% of the repertoires. A TCS score was defined as the ratio of F50 (clonal expansion) to E x V (chaos), with BLOSUM62-based TCRdist applied between CDR3 peptides within each V-J. Welch's t-statistics and random forest reduced around 510 V-J features to 10 to 15, which were used in a naive Bayes classifier (R e1071). No statistical method was used to fix the sample size in advance, and group allocation was not hidden from the investigators. TCR Vbeta CDR3 sequencing of 135 peripheral blood samples (43 ophthalmopathy, roughly 74 hyperthyroidism and around 17 progressor patients) is reported in the paper.

The sequence is built from TRBV28 and TRBJ1-6; 8 bases in between match TRBD1. The clonotype was recovered from a woman aged 25 to 39 with Graves disease. Donor details come from another sample of the same person, matched by shared clones. Specimen: peripheral blood mononuclear cells (PBMCs), collected at new diagnosis, from a patient treated with antithyroid drugs. The sequenced DNA is TGTGCCAGCAGTTTATGGGGGACAGGAAATTCACCCCTCCACTTT. This codes for CASSLWGTGNSPLHF.